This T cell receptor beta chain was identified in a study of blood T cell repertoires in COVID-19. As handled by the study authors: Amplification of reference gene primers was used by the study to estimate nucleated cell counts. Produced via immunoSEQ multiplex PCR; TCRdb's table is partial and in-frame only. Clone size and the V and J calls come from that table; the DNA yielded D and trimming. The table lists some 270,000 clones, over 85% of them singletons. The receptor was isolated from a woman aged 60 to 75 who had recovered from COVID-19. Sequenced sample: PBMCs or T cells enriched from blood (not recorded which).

In DNA form, the CDR3 reads TGCGCCAGCAGCCAAGCCGGGACAGGGAACACCGGGGAGCTGTTTTTT. Its translation is CASSQAGTGNTGELFF. The rearrangement uses TRBV4-1 and TRBJ2-2, with 8 bases lining up with TRBD1. In germline, CDR1 is MGHRA, CDR2 YSYEKL. With V trimmed by 1 base and J by 1 base, 2 bases remained unmatched. CDR3 size: 16 residues.